Shown below are 30 T cell receptor beta chains from a single sample sequenced in a study of cytomegalovirus exposure and HLA in healthy donors. Use of 60 Vbeta and 13 Jbeta primers characterized the PCR. Measured with immunoSEQ multiplex PCR; TCRdb has only the in-frame clones, and not every one. In the table there are fewer than 200,000 clones, roughly 13% of which are singletons. The sample consisted of PBMCs. The receptors shown here come from a man between 50 and 59 years old in good health and CMV-seropositive.

J is TRBJ2-3 and V is TRBV11-1, with TRBD1 identical over 10 bases. This CDR3 is 16 amino acids long. Germline loops: CDR1 SGHAT, CDR2 FQDESV (reference sequence). Losses at the gene ends were 6 bases for V and 2 bases for J; bases not matched to a gene: 8. The CDR3 protein is CASRPLRQGATDTQYF. The CDR3 DNA reads TGTGCCAGCAGACCATTACGACAGGGGGCCACAGATACGCAGTATTTT.

This chain connects TRBV6-1 to TRBJ1-6; no firm D call. The germline CDR1 and CDR2 sequences are MNHNS and SASEGT. CDR3 length equals 14 residues. V lost 3 bases and J 8 bases, leaving 11 bases between the germline ends. The CDR3 sequence: CASSEVREDSPLHF. The CDR3, as DNA: TGTGCCAGCAGTGAGGTCCGGGAGGATTCACCCCTCCACTTT.

There are a few counts of this clone. The chain recombines TRBV5-1 with TRBJ1-2; 7 bases fit TRBD1. Germline V gives CDR1 SGHRS, CDR2 YFSETQ. The ends lost 0 bases at V and 6 bases at J; junction bases unmatched: 2. The CDR3 is made up of 13 amino acids. CDR3 region: CASSLVRGDGYTF. CDR3 coding DNA: TGCGCCAGCAGCTTGGTCAGGGGGGATGGCTACACCTTC.

The V and J genes are TRBV18 and TRBJ2-1, with a weak D call TRBD1 (5 bases). Trimming left V 5 bases short and J 7 bases short, with 9 bases between. Germline CDR1 and CDR2: KGHSH and LQKENI. The length of the CDR3 is 12 residues. CDR3 nucleotide sequence: TGTGCCAGCTCAGCCAACAGGAATGAGCAGTTCTTC. Translating gives CASSANRNEQFF.

In its sample, this clone was seen a few times. The rearrangement links TRBV5-4 to TRBJ2-2; TRBD2 matches 8 bases. Trimming at V came to 2 bases and at J to 6 bases, leaving 9 bases not matched to a gene. Germline CDR1 reads SGHNT; CDR2 reads YYREEE (reference sequence). The length of the CDR3 is 16 residues. The CDR3 nucleotides are TGTGCCAGCAGCTTAGGAATGCGGGGGGCCGCCGGGGAGCTGTTTTTT. Protein: CASSLGMRGAAGELFF.

The chain has TRBV7-9 and TRBJ2-7, with TRBD1 as a possible D gene (6 bases). CDR3 size: 14 residues. Looked up from germline, CDR1 is SEHNR and CDR2 is FQNEAQ (reference sequence). Trimming removed 2 bases from V and 6 bases from J, with 14 bases in between. The DNA of the CDR3 is TGTGCCAGCAGCTTACCAAACAGGGAAGGCGAGCAGTACGTC. Its protein is CASSLPNREGEQYV.

This clone was seen more than once but under ten times. The chain has TRBV6-6 and TRBJ2-7; weak D call: TRBD2 (6 bases). Per germline, CDR1 MNHNY and CDR2 SVGAGI (reference sequence). Trimming pared 6 bases from V and 2 bases from J, leaving 17 bases between. This CDR3 has 15 amino acids. CDR3 region: CASSTSGTGPYEQYF. For the CDR3, the DNA is TGTGCCAGCAGCACTTCCGGGACTGGCCCCTACGAGCAGTACTTC.

The chain is built from TRBV7-8 and TRBJ1-2; possibly TRBD1 for D (5 bases). The germline gives CDR1 SGHVS, CDR2 FQNEAQ. With 1 base removed from V and 6 bases from J, the gap between germline ends came to 9 bases. This CDR3 spans 13 amino acids. CDR3 sequence (DNA): TGTGCCAGCAGCTTAGTCCAGGGCAATGGCTACACCTTC. Translated: CASSLVQGNGYTF.

The rearrangement links TRBV11-3 to TRBJ2-5; TRBD1 is a possible D gene (6 bases). CDR3 size: 13 residues. Trimming pared 4 bases from V and 3 bases from J, leaving 9 bases between. Germline CDR1 reads SGHNT; CDR2 reads YENEEA. The DNA of the CDR3 is TGTGCCAGCAGCTCCGGGACAAAAGAGACCCAGTACTTC. It codes for CASSSGTKETQYF.

This clone was seen only a few times. V gene TRBV5-4 combines with J gene TRBJ1-4; D possibly corresponds to TRBD1 (5 bases). The CDR3 loop spans 15 amino acids. V was cut by 4 bases and J by 4 bases, with 14 bases left in between. CDR1 SGHNT and CDR2 YYREEE come from the germline V gene (reference sequence). In nucleotides, the CDR3 is TGTGCCAGCAGCCTCCGGGGGGAGCTTAATGAAAAACTGTTTTTT. Translating gives CASSLRGELNEKLFF. Using reference TRBV5-4 and TRBJ1-4 for the parts outside the CDR3, the full variable domain is ETGVTQSPTHLIKTRGQQVTLRCSSQSGHNTVSWYQQALGQGPQFIFQYYREEENGRGNFPPRFSGLQFPNYSSELNVNALELDDSALYLCASSLRGELNEKLFFGSGTQLSVL.

The V call is TRBV6-5, the J call TRBJ1-2; D is unclear. Deletions cut 5 bases from V and 0 bases from J, with 13 bases between. The CDR3 sequence is 15 residues long. The germline V gene has CDR1 MNHEY and CDR2 SVGAGI. The CDR3 loop reads CASSRGQLANYGYTF. CDR3 DNA sequence: TGTGCCAGCAGTCGCGGTCAGTTAGCTAACTATGGCTACACCTTC.

This clone was seen a few times. The chain joins TRBV9 to TRBJ2-1; 7 bases map to TRBD1. CDR1 is SGDLS and CDR2 is YYNGEE in the germline V gene. J gave up 2 bases and V 0 bases, and 2 bases lay outside the gene matches. The CDR3 length is 15 residues. The DNA of the CDR3 is TGTGCCAGCAGCGTAGAGGGGGCCCCCTACAATGAGCAGTTCTTC. It is translated as CASSVEGAPYNEQFF.

The chain carries TRBV13 and TRBJ2-3; 8 bases agree with TRBD1. The germline gives CDR1 PRHDT, CDR2 FYEKMQ (reference sequence). There are 15 residues in the CDR3. V trimming: 7 bases; J trimming: 4 bases; junction bases outside the gene matches: 10. The CDR3 is CASTTQGAWADTQYF. In DNA, the CDR3 is TGTGCCAGCACTACTCAGGGGGCGTGGGCAGATACGCAGTATTTT.

This clone has a handful of counts. The V gene is TRBV5-1, the J gene TRBJ2-5; a possible D gene is TRBD1 (6 bases). Germline CDR1 SGHRS, CDR2 YFSETQ. V shed 0 bases and J shed 2 bases, with 11 bases lying between them. The CDR3 contains 15 residues. DNA of the CDR3: TGCGCCAGCAGCTTGGGGCCAGGGGATCAAGAGACCCAGTACTTC. Translating gives CASSLGPGDQETQYF.

This chain connects TRBV28 to TRBJ1-5, with TRBD1 matching over 12 bases. Germline V gives CDR1 MDHEN, CDR2 SYDVKM. CDR3 length: 17 amino acids. The junction had 8 bases not matched to a gene; V was cut back by 6 bases and J by 2 bases. In DNA, the CDR3 is TGTGCCAGCAGCCAAATTGGGACAGGGGGCCGCAATCAGCCCCAGCATTTT. It translates to CASSQIGTGGRNQPQHF. Full variable domain (missing parts from reference TRBV28 and TRBJ1-5): DVKVTQSSRYLVKRTGEKVFLECVQDMDHENMFWYRQDPGLGLRLIYFSYDVKMKEKGDIPEGYSVSREKKERFSLILESASTNQTSMYLCASSQIGTGGRNQPQHFGDGTRLSIL.

A few counts support this clone. This chain uses TRBV4-1 with TRBJ2-2, with a possible D match to TRBD1 (5 bases). CDR1 is MGHRA, CDR2 YSYEKL, per germline. V lost 2 bases to trimming and J lost 1 base, with 11 bases between them. The CDR3 runs 16 residues. CDR3: CASSQSGAGNTGELFF. Written as DNA, the CDR3 is TGCGCCAGCAGCCAAAGTGGGGCAGGGAACACCGGGGAGCTGTTTTTT.

The chain recombines TRBV11-3 with TRBJ2-5, with 7 positions matching TRBD1. Unmatched junction bases numbered 4, after V lost 1 base and J lost 5 bases. The CDR3 contains 14 residues. In germline, CDR1 is SGHNT, CDR2 YENEEA. The CDR3 coding sequence is TGTGCCAGCAGCTTAGCACAGGGGATGGAGACCCAGTACTTC. This sequence encodes CASSLAQGMETQYF. The entire variable domain, with the rest obtained from reference TRBV11-3 and TRBJ2-5, is as follows: EAGVVQSPRYKIIEKKQPVAFWCNPISGHNTLYWYLQNLGQGPELLIRYENEEAVDDSQLPKDRFSAERLKGVDSTLKIQPAELGDSAVYLCASSLAQGMETQYFGPGTRLLVL.

The chain joins TRBV7-3 to TRBJ2-2; 7 positions match TRBD2. This CDR3 has 15 residues. V was pared by 4 bases and J by 6 bases, with 8 bases of the junction left unmatched. Germline V gene sequence: CDR1 SGHTA, CDR2 FQGTGA. In nucleotides, the CDR3 is TGTGCCAGCAGCTGGTCTAGCGGAACCCCCGGGGAGCTGTTTTTT. This encodes CASSWSSGTPGELFF.

This clone has more than one count but fewer than ten. This chain joins TRBV7-9 and TRBJ1-1, with D perhaps TRBD1 (5 bases). The CDR3 runs 15 residues. CDR1 is SEHNR, CDR2 FQNEAQ, per germline (reference sequence). Trimming took 1 base from V and 5 from J, leaving 14 bases between them. The DNA of the CDR3 is TGTGCCAGCAGCTTAGGACAGACCGTTGGGACTGAAGCTTTCTTT. Encoded protein: CASSLGQTVGTEAFF.

The V and J genes are TRBV7-9 and TRBJ1-6; 8 nucleotides match TRBD1. The trim removed 4 bases at V and 9 bases at J, leaving 5 bases unmatched. CDR1 and CDR2 (germline): SEHNR, FQNEAQ (reference sequence). The CDR3 has 14 amino acids. The CDR3 loop is CASSSRGQGSPLHF. The CDR3 DNA sequence: TGTGCCAGCAGCTCCAGGGGGCAAGGTTCACCCCTCCACTTT.

The genes are TRBV6-5 and TRBJ1-5; possible D gene TRBD1, 5 bases. With 6 bases removed from V and 5 bases from J, the gap between germline ends came to 14 bases. Germline assignment: CDR1 MNHEY and CDR2 SVGAGI. This CDR3 comprises 14 residues. The CDR3 region is CASSWTQNHQPQHF. CDR3 DNA sequence: TGTGCCAGCAGCTGGACACAAAACCATCAGCCCCAGCATTTT.

This clone was seen only a few times. This chain links TRBV29-1 with TRBJ1-3; D not resolved. Germline V gene data show CDR1 as SQVTM and CDR2 as ANQGSEA. Trimming took off 0 bases at V and 2 bases at J, with 8 bases between the two ends. This CDR3 region has 14 residues. CDR3 region: CSVEDSRAGNTIYF. The CDR3 coding sequence is TGCAGCGTTGAAGATTCTCGAGCTGGAAACACCATATATTTT.

This clone was observed a few times. This chain connects TRBV5-1 to TRBJ1-4; 11 bases align to TRBD1. CDR3 length: 18 residues. CDR1 SGHRS and CDR2 YFSETQ come from the germline V gene. Trimming removed 4 bases from V and 3 bases from J; junction bases left unmatched: 11. The CDR3 spells CASSLTGTGGRANEKLFF. Written as DNA, the CDR3 is TGCGCCAGCAGCCTCACCGGGACAGGGGGTCGGGCTAATGAAAAACTGTTTTTT.

In regard to this clone: Because it lacks the conserved phenylalanine or tryptophan at the end, this CDR3 is likely a read error. This rearrangement joins TRBV18 to TRBJ1-5, with TRBD1 matching over 10 bases. The CDR3 is 17 residues long. Germline values: CDR1 KGHSH, CDR2 LQKENI. With V trimmed by 1 base and J by 2 bases, 5 bases remained unmatched. The CDR3 DNA is TGTGCCAGCTCACCACAACCGGGACAGGGGCGCAATCAGCCCCAGCATTTG. Amino acids: CASSPQPGQGRNQPQHL.

The chain has TRBV6-5 and TRBJ1-2; perhaps TRBD1 as D (5 bases). Germline CDR1 and CDR2: MNHEY and SVGAGI. The CDR3 is 15 residues long. Trimming shortened V by 3 bases and J by 2 bases, and 13 bases separated the two germline ends. CDR3 residues: CASSYSGMGNYGYTF. The CDR3 DNA reads TGTGCCAGCAGTTATTCAGGGATGGGGAACTATGGCTACACCTTC.

The chain joins TRBV2 to TRBJ2-1; TRBD1 is a possible D gene (6 bases). The CDR3 consists of 13 residues. Germline CDR1 SNHLY, CDR2 FYNNEI. Trimming stripped 5 bases from V and 4 bases from J, with 9 bases between. The CDR3 protein is CASSSGVYNEQFF. The DNA for the CDR3 is TGTGCCAGCAGTTCAGGGGTATACAATGAGCAGTTCTTC.

This chain links TRBV7-9 with TRBJ2-3; weak D call: TRBD1 (5 bases). The V gene lost 0 bases and the J gene lost 2 bases, with 6 bases spanning the gap. This CDR3 has 14 residues. CDR1 is SEHNR, CDR2 FQNEAQ, per germline (reference sequence). The CDR3 bases are TGTGCCAGCAGCTTAGCAGGGGACACAGATACGCAGTATTTT. It is translated as CASSLAGDTDTQYF.

This chain joins TRBV10-2 and TRBJ1-1, with D possibly matching TRBD1 (5 bases). This CDR3 contains 13 residues. Trimming removed 7 bases from V and 3 bases from J, with 12 bases in between. The germline V gene has CDR1 WSHSY and CDR2 SAAADI. CDR3 DNA sequence: TGCGCCAGCACCGGGACTGCGGACACTGAAGCTTTCTTT. Translation: CASTGTADTEAFF.

Concerning this clone itself: The sample has other DNA sequences that encode this CDR3 too. The V call is TRBV18, the J call TRBJ1-4, with 7 nucleotides matching TRBD1. Per the germline V gene, CDR1 is KGHSH and CDR2 is LQKENI. The V gene end was trimmed by 3 bases and the J gene end by 3 bases; junction bases not matched to a gene: 1. The CDR3 loop spans 14 amino acids. Here the CDR3 DNA reads TGTGCCAGCTCACCGGGACAGTCTAATGAAAAACTGTTTTTT. Protein sequence: CASSPGQSNEKLFF. The variable domain in full, with the rest retrieved from reference TRBV18 and TRBJ1-4, is NAGVMQNPRHLVRRRGQEARLRCSPMKGHSHVYWYRQLPEEGLKFMVYLQKENIIDESGMPKERFSAEFPKEGPSILRIQQVVRGDSAAYFCASSPGQSNEKLFFGSGTQLSVL.

This clone appeared a few times. The chain has TRBV5-1 and TRBJ2-2; TRBD2 is a possible D gene (5 bases). The CDR3 contains 13 residues. Deletions cut 4 bases from V and 5 bases from J, with 9 bases between. CDR1 is SGHRS, CDR2 YFSETQ, per germline. The CDR3 loop reads CASSTGMTGELFF. The DNA for the CDR3 is TGCGCCAGCAGCACCGGGATGACCGGGGAGCTGTTTTTT.